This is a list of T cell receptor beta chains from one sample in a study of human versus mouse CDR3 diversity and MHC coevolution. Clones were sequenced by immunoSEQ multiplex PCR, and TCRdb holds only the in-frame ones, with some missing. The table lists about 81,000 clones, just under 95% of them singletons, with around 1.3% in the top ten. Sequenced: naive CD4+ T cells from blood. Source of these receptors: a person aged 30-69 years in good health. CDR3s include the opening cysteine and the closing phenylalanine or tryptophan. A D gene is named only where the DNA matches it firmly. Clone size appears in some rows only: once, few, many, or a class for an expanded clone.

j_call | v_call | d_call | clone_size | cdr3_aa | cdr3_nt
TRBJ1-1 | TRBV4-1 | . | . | CASSQEAGITEAFF | TGCGCCAGCAGCCAAGAGGCGGGGATCACTGAAGCTTTCTTT
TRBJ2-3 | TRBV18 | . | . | CASSPPSGYTQYF | TGTGCCAGCTCACCACCTAGCGGATATACGCAGTATTTT
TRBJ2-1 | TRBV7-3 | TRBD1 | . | CASSLGTGVNEQFF | TGTGCCAGCAGCCTCGGGACAGGGGTCAATGAGCAGTTCTTC
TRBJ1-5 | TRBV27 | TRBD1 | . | CASSPRDRAAGQPQHF | TGTGCCAGCAGTCCCCGGGACAGGGCGGCAGGACAGCCCCAGCATTTT
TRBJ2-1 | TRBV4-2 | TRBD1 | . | CASSQAGTGAGGEQFF | TGTGCCAGCAGCCAAGCCGGGACAGGGGCTGGGGGTGAGCAGTTCTTC
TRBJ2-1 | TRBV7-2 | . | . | CASSFWGGPEFF | TGTGCCAGCAGCTTTTGGGGGGGCCCCGAGTTCTTC
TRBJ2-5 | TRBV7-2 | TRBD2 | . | CASSLDPSGGTQYF | TGTGCCAGCAGCTTAGACCCTAGCGGAGGGACCCAGTACTTC
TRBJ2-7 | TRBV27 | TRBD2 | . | CASRRTSGSHEQYF | TGTGCCAGCAGACGGACTAGCGGGAGCCACGAGCAGTACTTC
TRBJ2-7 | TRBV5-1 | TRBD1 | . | CASRPDDRRDSLAEQYF | TGCGCCAGCAGACCGGATGACCGCCGGGACAGCCTCGCGGAGCAGTACTTC
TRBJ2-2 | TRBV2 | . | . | CASRQENTGELFF | TGTGCCAGCAGACAGGAAAACACCGGGGAGCTGTTTTTT
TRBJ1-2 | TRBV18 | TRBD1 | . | CASSPPRQGARVIGYTF | TGTGCCAGCTCACCACCGAGACAGGGGGCGCGCGTTATTGGCTACACCTTC
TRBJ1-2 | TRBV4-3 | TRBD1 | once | CASSQDEGADYGYTF | TGCGCCAGCAGCCAAGATGAGGGGGCCGACTATGGCTACACCTTC
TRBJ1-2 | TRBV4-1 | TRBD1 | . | CARRDRGSNYGYTF | TGCGCCAGAAGAGACAGGGGAAGTAACTATGGCTACACCTTC
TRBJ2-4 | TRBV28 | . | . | CASSLGDRAGGNIQYF | TGTGCCAGCAGTTTAGGAGACAGGGCGGGGGGAAACATTCAGTACTTC
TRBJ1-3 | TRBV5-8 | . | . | CASSLLGNTIYF | TGTGCCAGCAGCTTGCTTGGAAACACCATATATTTT
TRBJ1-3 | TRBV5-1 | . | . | CASSLATGGAGNTIYF | TGCGCCAGCAGCTTGGCCACGGGAGGTGCTGGAAACACCATATATTTT
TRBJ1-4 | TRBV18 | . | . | CASSPSAGATNEKLFF | TGTGCCAGCTCACCATCGGCCGGAGCAACTAATGAAAAACTGTTTTTT
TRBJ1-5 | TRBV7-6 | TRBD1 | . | CASSLGTGGNNQPQHF | TGTGCCAGCAGCTTAGGGACAGGGGGCAACAATCAGCCCCAGCATTTT
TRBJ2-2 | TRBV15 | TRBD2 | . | CATSRDKASGGTGELFF | TGTGCCACCAGCAGAGATAAGGCTAGCGGGGGCACCGGGGAGCTGTTTTTT
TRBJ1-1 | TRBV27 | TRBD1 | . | CASSSRTGRNTEAFF | TGTGCCAGCAGTTCACGGACAGGCCGGAACACTGAAGCTTTCTTT
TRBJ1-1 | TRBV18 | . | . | CASSPLGRGLRTEAFF | TGTGCCAGCTCACCATTGGGACGGGGGTTAAGGACTGAAGCTTTCTTT
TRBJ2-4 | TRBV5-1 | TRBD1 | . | CASSAYPGTGKNIQYF | TGCGCCAGCAGCGCCTACCCCGGGACAGGGAAAAACATTCAGTACTTC
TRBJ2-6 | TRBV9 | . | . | CASSPQVGSGANVLTF | TGTGCCAGCAGCCCCCAGGTAGGTTCTGGGGCCAACGTCCTGACTTTC
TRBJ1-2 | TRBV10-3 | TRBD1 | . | CAIRGQGSNYGYTF | TGTGCCATCAGGGGACAGGGGTCAAACTATGGCTACACCTTC
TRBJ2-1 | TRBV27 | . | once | CASSFQAGLTNEQFF | TGTGCCAGCAGTTTCCAGGCAGGGTTGACCAATGAGCAGTTCTTC
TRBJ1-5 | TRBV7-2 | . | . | CASSYSGLYSNQPQHF | TGTGCCAGCAGCTACAGCGGCCTGTATAGCAATCAGCCCCAGCATTTT
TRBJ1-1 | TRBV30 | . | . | CAWSVLGYRNTEAFF | TGTGCCTGGAGTGTGTTAGGTTACAGGAACACTGAAGCTTTCTTT